The clone carrying this TCR beta chain showed up just a few times. Its specificity is not known. CD8 cells regarded as naive lacked CD45RO, were positively chosen for CCR7, and omitted terminally differentiated effector memory CD45RA+ cells. All of the donors resided in Nashville, Tennessee, and each was a Caucasian adult. Sequenced by immunoSEQ multiplex PCR; TCRdb stores in-frame clones only, minus some. The sample yields around 2.1 million clones, about 93% seen once. Germline-derived CDR1 and CDR2 are LNHDA and SQIVND (reference sequence). With 3 bases removed from V and 1 base from J, the gap between germline ends came to 12 bases. The CDR3 extends over 15 amino acids. The data were taken from a study of shared clonotypes between healthy human individuals. General observations from the study: Against clonotypes common to all four donors, non-shared ones had lower generation probabilities. On the whole, naive subsets had larger estimated richness than memory subsets had.

This clonotype was sampled from a man aged 18 to 29 in good health. Some clones in this sample may be carry-over from other donors' samples. This chain connects TRBV19 to TRBJ1-1, with a weak D call TRBD1 (5 bases). The sequenced material came from naive CD8+ T cells from PBMCs. As DNA, the CDR3 is TGTGCCAGTAGTATTCGGGGCAGCGAGAACACTGAAGCTTTCTTT. Protein: CASSIRGSENTEAFF.